Shown below are 24 T cell receptor beta chains from a single sample sequenced in a study of blood T cell repertoires in COVID-19. Data came from immunoSEQ multiplex PCR; TCRdb stores just in-frame clones and leaves some out. This sample has approximately 38,000 clones, with about nine tenths found just once. Sequencing was performed on peripheral blood. The source is a woman older than 75 with acute or convalescent COVID-19.

The chain joins TRBV5-1 to TRBJ1-3; TRBD1 aligns across 7 bases. CDR3 length equals 14 residues. V gave up 5 bases and J gave up 1 base; unmatched junction bases: 3. CDR1 is SGHRS, CDR2 YFSETQ, per germline. For the CDR3, the DNA is TGCGCCAGCAGTTCACAGGGGTCTGGAAACACCATATATTTT. Protein sequence: CASSSQGSGNTIYF.

The V and J genes are TRBV27 and TRBJ2-3, with a tentative D call TRBD1 (6 bases). CDR1 MNHEY and CDR2 SMNVEV come from the germline V gene (reference sequence). The germline V and J ends were trimmed by 2 bases and 9 bases, with 18 bases remaining between them. This CDR3 region has 15 residues. The CDR3: CASSLKASPQGTQYF. The CDR3 DNA reads as TGTGCCAGCAGTTTAAAAGCGTCCCCCCAGGGGACGCAGTATTTT.

J is TRBJ2-1 and V is TRBV18; tentative D call: TRBD1 (5 bases). The CDR3 is made up of 15 amino acids. V lost 6 bases, J lost 0 bases, and 12 bases lay in between. The germline CDR1 and CDR2 sequences are KGHSH and LQKENI. CDR3 nucleotides: TGTGCCAGCTCTCCGACAGTTAGCTCCTACAATGAGCAGTTCTTC. Its protein is CASSPTVSSYNEQFF. The whole variable domain, filled in from reference TRBV18 and TRBJ2-1, reads NAGVMQNPRHLVRRRGQEARLRCSPMKGHSHVYWYRQLPEEGLKFMVYLQKENIIDESGMPKERFSAEFPKEGPSILRIQQVVRGDSAAYFCASSPTVSSYNEQFFGPGTRLTVL.

The J gene is TRBJ1-1, the V gene TRBV15, with 10 bases fitting TRBD1. V shed 5 bases, J shed 6 bases, and the junction held 12 bases outside the gene matches. CDR1 is LNHNV and CDR2 is YYDKDF in the germline V gene (reference sequence). CDR3 size: 16 residues. Here the CDR3 reads CATSLHRGQGWSEAFF. CDR3 sequence (DNA): TGTGCCACCAGCCTTCACAGGGGACAGGGGTGGTCTGAAGCTTTCTTT.

V gene TRBV5-1 combines with J gene TRBJ2-1; 8 nucleotides agree with TRBD1. Unmatched junction bases numbered 6, after V lost 2 bases and J lost 8 bases. The CDR3 has 14 amino acids. CDR1 and CDR2 from the germline V gene are SGHRS and YFSETQ. In nucleotides, the CDR3 is TGCGCCAGCAGCTTCGGACAGGGAGGCGATGAGCAGTTCTTC. This translates into CASSFGQGGDEQFF.

The chain joins TRBV5-1 to TRBJ2-5; 7 bases are shared with TRBD2. CDR1 and CDR2 from the germline V gene are SGHRS and YFSETQ. With 0 bases clipped from V and 0 bases from J, the junction kept 5 bases outside the gene matches. This CDR3 has 16 residues. CDR3 in DNA: TGCGCCAGCAGCTTGGCGGCTAGCGGTGACCAAGAGACCCAGTACTTC. Translating gives CASSLAASGDQETQYF.

Written as DNA, the CDR3 is TGTGCCAGCAAGGGAACAGGGGGCTATCAGCCCCAGCATTTT. The encoded protein is CASKGTGGYQPQHF. The rearrangement links TRBV2 to TRBJ1-5, with 9 bases fitting TRBD1. There are 14 residues in the CDR3. The J segment lost 5 bases and the V segment lost 7 bases, leaving 6 bases of the junction unmatched. Germline V gene sequence: CDR1 SNHLY, CDR2 FYNNEI. Complete variable domain (other parts from reference TRBV2 and TRBJ1-5): EPEVTQTPSHQVTQMGQEVILRCVPISNHLYFYWYRQILGQKVEFLVSFYNNEISEKSEIFDDQFSVERPDGSNFTLKIRSTKLEDSAMYFCASKGTGGYQPQHFGDGTRLSIL.

This chain links TRBV5-1 with TRBJ1-3, with D unclear. V lost 6 bases and J 0 bases, leaving 10 bases between the germline ends. Germline CDR1 and CDR2: SGHRS and YFSETQ. This CDR3 spans 14 amino acids. The CDR3 protein is CASNEDTSGNTIYF. In DNA form, the CDR3 reads TGCGCCAGCAACGAAGACACCTCTGGAAACACCATATATTTT.

This rearrangement joins TRBV9 to TRBJ1-3; D is unresolved. This CDR3 comprises 17 residues. Deletions cut 1 base from V and 0 bases from J, with 14 bases between. Germline CDR1 and CDR2: SGDLS and YYNGEE. The CDR3 DNA is TGTGCCAGCAGCGTAAATGAGGGATACTACTCTGGAAACACCATATATTTT. This encodes CASSVNEGYYSGNTIYF.

The chain employs TRBV5-1 and TRBJ2-7; D possibly corresponds to TRBD2 (5 bases). The CDR3 is 14 amino acids. Germline assignment: CDR1 SGHRS and CDR2 YFSETQ. Trimming removed 0 bases at V and 0 bases at J, with 7 bases between. In nucleotides, the CDR3 is TGCGCCAGCAGCTTGGGAGGGAGCTCCTACGAGCAGTACTTC. Protein product: CASSLGGSSYEQYF.

The chain has TRBV18 and TRBJ2-1, with TRBD2 identical over 9 bases. V dropped 0 bases and J dropped 10; count of bases not matched to a gene: 10. The length of the CDR3 is 16 residues. The germline CDR1 and CDR2 sequences are KGHSH and LQKENI. CDR3 in DNA: TGTGCCAGCTCACCACCGATAACTAGCGGGTCCCGAGAGCAGTTCTTC. It encodes CASSPPITSGSREQFF.

CDR3 loop: CASSQVAGKGSTDTQYF. The CDR3 nucleotides read TGCGCCAGCAGCCAAGTCGCGGGCAAAGGTAGCACAGATACGCAGTATTTT. The chain links TRBV4-1 to TRBJ2-3; D possibly corresponds to TRBD2 (5 bases). Germline CDR1 MGHRA, CDR2 YSYEKL. CDR3 size: 17 residues. V lost 1 base and J 0 bases, leaving 14 bases between the germline ends.

This chain joins TRBV6-6 and TRBJ2-6, with a tentative D call TRBD1 (5 bases). The CDR3 extends over 14 amino acids. V lost 6 bases, J lost 1 base, and 7 bases lay in between. Germline CDR1 reads MNHNY; CDR2 reads SVGAGI (reference sequence). CDR3 protein: CASSRASGANVLTF. As DNA, the CDR3 is TGTGCCAGCAGCAGGGCTTCTGGGGCCAACGTCCTGACTTTC.

The chain has TRBV7-9 and TRBJ2-7; perhaps TRBD2 as D (6 bases). Trimming shortened V by 7 bases and J by 7 bases, and 17 bases separated the two germline ends. The CDR3 is 13 amino acids. The V gene's germline CDR1 is SEHNR and CDR2 FQNEAQ (reference sequence). CDR3 DNA: TGTGCCAGCACCAGATCGGGAGAGGCGGAGCAGTACTTC. Translating gives CASTRSGEAEQYF.

The chain combines TRBV7-3 with TRBJ2-7; 7 bases agree with TRBD2. Germline CDR1 SGHTA, CDR2 FQGTGA. V dropped 5 bases and J dropped 3; count of bases not matched to a gene: 4. This CDR3 contains 13 residues. DNA for the CDR3: TGTGCCAGCAGCGTGGCTAGCGGCTACGAGCAGTACTTC. Protein product: CASSVASGYEQYF.

This clone was seen more than once but under ten times. The chain recombines TRBV20-1 with TRBJ1-3, with D uncertain. V was pared by 3 bases and J by 0 bases, with 6 bases between. In germline, CDR1 is DFQATT, CDR2 SNEGSKA (reference sequence). The CDR3 runs to 13 residues. In nucleotides, the CDR3 is TGCAGTGCTAGTGGGCTCTCTGGAAACACCATATATTTT. This sequence encodes CSASGLSGNTIYF.

In its sample, this clone is medium-sized (0.01 to 0.1%). The gene calls are TRBV24-1 and TRBJ2-7, with 9 bases matching TRBD1. Germline-derived CDR1 and CDR2 are KGHDR and SFDVKD. Unmatched junction bases numbered 6, after V lost 7 bases and J lost 6 bases. This CDR3 is built from 13 residues. The CDR3 bases are TGTGCCACCAGCAGAGGGACAGGGTCCGAGCAGTACTTC. Residues: CATSRGTGSEQYF.

This sequence joins TRBV12-5 and TRBJ2-3, with 9 bases aligning to TRBD2. From germline, CDR1 is LGHNT and CDR2 FRNRAP. This CDR3 has 18 residues. The junction had 14 bases not matched to a gene; V was cut back by 7 bases and J by 0 bases. This chain's CDR3 is CASVLGAGGRISTDTQYF. The CDR3 DNA sequence: TGTGCTAGTGTCTTGGGAGCGGGGGGCCGAATAAGCACAGATACGCAGTATTTT. The variable domain in full, with the rest retrieved from reference TRBV12-5 and TRBJ2-3, is DARVTQTPRHKVTEMGQEVTMRCQPILGHNTVFWYRQTMMQGLELLAYFRNRAPLDDSGMPKDRFSAEMPDATLATLKIQPSEPRDSAVYFCASVLGAGGRISTDTQYFGPGTRLTVL.

V gene TRBV4-1 combines with J gene TRBJ1-1; a possible D gene is TRBD1 (5 bases). Trimming cost V 3 bases and J 4 bases, with 12 bases left between them. Looked up from germline, CDR1 is MGHRA and CDR2 is YSYEKL. This CDR3 region has 14 residues. CDR3 amino acids: CASSHPGLGTEAFF. The CDR3 bases are TGCGCCAGCAGCCATCCAGGGTTAGGCACTGAAGCTTTCTTT.

The J gene is TRBJ2-7, the V gene TRBV5-1; D is ambiguous. CDR1 SGHRS and CDR2 YFSETQ come from the germline V gene. The CDR3 extends over 14 amino acids. The germline V and J ends were trimmed by 3 bases and 5 bases, with 15 bases remaining between them. CDR3 coding DNA: TGCGCCAGCAGCTCTGATACGAGAGGCCACGAGCAGTACTTC. The encoded protein is CASSSDTRGHEQYF. Full variable domain (outside the CDR3, taken from reference TRBV5-1 and TRBJ2-7): KAGVTQTPRYLIKTRGQQVTLSCSPISGHRSVSWYQQTPGQGLQFLFEYFSETQRNKGNFPGRFSGRQFSNSRSEMNVSTLELGDSALYLCASSSDTRGHEQYFGPGTRLTVT.

The chain uses TRBV29-1 and TRBJ1-2, with 10 bases fitting TRBD1. Unmatched junction bases numbered 7, after V lost 4 bases and J lost 5 bases. The germline gives CDR1 SQVTM, CDR2 ANQGSEA. This CDR3 is built from 14 residues. The CDR3 sequence is CSVAPGTGDYGYTF. The CDR3 coding sequence is TGCAGCGTTGCCCCCGGGACAGGGGATTATGGCTACACCTTC.

The V call is TRBV25-1, the J call TRBJ2-7, with D tentatively TRBD2 (5 bases). This CDR3 has 16 residues. From germline, CDR1 is MGHDK and CDR2 SYGVNS. Deletions cut 3 bases from V and 2 bases from J, with 17 bases between. The CDR3 DNA follows: TGTGCCAGCAGTGATCCCGGGAAGGGTGCGGCCTACGAGCAGTACTTC. As protein: CASSDPGKGAAYEQYF.

This chain joins TRBV3-1 (or the pseudogene TRBV3-2) and TRBJ1-1; a possible D gene is TRBD1 (6 bases). The germline gives CDR1 LGHDT, CDR2 YNNKEL (reference sequence). Trimming pared 1 base from V and 6 bases from J, leaving 6 bases between. This CDR3 spans 12 amino acids. Here the CDR3 DNA reads TGTGCCAGCAGCCAAGGGACAGCTGAAGCTTTCTTT. Protein product: CASSQGTAEAFF.

The V call is TRBV7-9, the J call TRBJ2-1; 12 bases are a match to TRBD1. V lost 5 bases to trimming and J lost 4 bases; unmatched junction nucleotides: 9. Germline V gene lookup returns CDR1 SEHNR and CDR2 FQNEAQ (reference sequence). This CDR3 spans 17 amino acids. CDR3 sequence: CASSGSRDRGLYNEQFF. DNA for the CDR3: TGTGCCAGCAGCGGCAGCCGGGACAGGGGGCTGTACAATGAGCAGTTCTTC.